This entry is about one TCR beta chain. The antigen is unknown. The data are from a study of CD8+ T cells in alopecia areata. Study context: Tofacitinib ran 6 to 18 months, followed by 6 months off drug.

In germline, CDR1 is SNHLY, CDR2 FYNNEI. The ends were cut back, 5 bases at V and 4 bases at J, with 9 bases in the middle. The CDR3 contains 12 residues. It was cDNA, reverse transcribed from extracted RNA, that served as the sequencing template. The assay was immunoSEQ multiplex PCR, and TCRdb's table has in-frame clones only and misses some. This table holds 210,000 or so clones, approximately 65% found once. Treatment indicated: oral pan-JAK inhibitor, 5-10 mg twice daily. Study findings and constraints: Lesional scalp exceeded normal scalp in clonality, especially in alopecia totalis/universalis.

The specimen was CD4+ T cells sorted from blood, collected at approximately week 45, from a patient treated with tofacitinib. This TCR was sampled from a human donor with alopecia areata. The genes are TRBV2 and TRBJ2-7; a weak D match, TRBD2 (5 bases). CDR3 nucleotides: TGTGCCAGCAGTCCAAGGAGGTACGAGCAGTACTTC. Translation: CASSPRRYEQYF. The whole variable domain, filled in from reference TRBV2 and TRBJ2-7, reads EPEVTQTPSHQVTQMGQEVILRCVPISNHLYFYWYRQILGQKVEFLVSFYNNEISEKSEIFDDQFSVERPDGSNFTLKIRSTKLEDSAMYFCASSPRRYEQYFGPGTRLTVT.